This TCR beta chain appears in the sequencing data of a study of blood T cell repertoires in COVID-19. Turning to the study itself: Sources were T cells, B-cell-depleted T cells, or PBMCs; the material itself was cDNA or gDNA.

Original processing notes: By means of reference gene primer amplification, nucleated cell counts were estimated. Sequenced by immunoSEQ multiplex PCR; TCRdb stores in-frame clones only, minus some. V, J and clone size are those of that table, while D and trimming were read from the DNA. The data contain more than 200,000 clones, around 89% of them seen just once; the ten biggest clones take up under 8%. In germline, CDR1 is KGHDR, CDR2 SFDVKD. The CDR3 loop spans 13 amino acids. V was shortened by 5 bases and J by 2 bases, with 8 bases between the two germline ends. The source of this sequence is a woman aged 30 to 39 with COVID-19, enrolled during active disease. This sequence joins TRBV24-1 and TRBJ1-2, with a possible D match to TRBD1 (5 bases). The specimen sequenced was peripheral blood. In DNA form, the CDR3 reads TGTGCCACCAGTGTACAGGAAAACTATGGCTACACCTTC. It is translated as CATSVQENYGYTF.